This T cell receptor beta chain derives from a study of T cell responses to AZD1222 COVID-19 vaccine. Sequencing was performed with immunoSEQ multiplex PCR; in TCRdb, only in-frame clones are kept and a portion is missing. The sample lists 150,000 or so clones, around 89% seen once, with around 5% in the top ten. Study results and limitations: The study found Spike-specific TCR breadth and depth rose after two AZD1222 doses. Distributed over spike, vaccine-associated CD4 TCRs predominated at 160-218 and 743-854.

This clone is a singleton in its sample. Its antigen is undetermined. V lost 6 bases to trimming and J lost 2 bases; unmatched junction nucleotides: 17. The CDR3 length is 19 residues. Germline CDR1 MNHNY, CDR2 SVGAGI (reference sequence). Here the sequenced sample was peripheral blood, taken on day 0 of AZD1222 vaccination. The V call is TRBV6-6, the J call TRBJ2-5; 11 nucleotides agree with TRBD2. The sequence was collected from an adult in good health. CDR3 in amino acids: CASSLGLADTNELQETQYF. The CDR3 nucleotides read TGTGCCAGCAGCTTGGGACTAGCGGATACTAATGAGTTACAAGAGACCCAGTACTTC.